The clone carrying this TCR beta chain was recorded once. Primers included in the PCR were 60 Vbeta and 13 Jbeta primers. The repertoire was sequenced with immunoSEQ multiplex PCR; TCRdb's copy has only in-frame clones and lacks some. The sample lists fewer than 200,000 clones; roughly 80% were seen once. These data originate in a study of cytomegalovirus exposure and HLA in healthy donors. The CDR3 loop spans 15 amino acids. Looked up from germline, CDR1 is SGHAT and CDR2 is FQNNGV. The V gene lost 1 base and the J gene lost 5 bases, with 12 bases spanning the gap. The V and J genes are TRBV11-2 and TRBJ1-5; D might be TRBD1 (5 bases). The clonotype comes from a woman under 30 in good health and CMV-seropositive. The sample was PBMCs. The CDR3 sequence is CASSLVSGWYQPQHF. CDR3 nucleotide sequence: TGTGCCAGCAGCTTAGTTTCAGGGTGGTATCAGCCCCAGCATTTT.